Listed below are T cell receptor beta chains from one sample, sequenced in a study of patients and donors after allogeneic stem cell transplantation. One entry per CDR3 protein, called by TCRdb with MiXCR from the RT-PCR reads. The data show about 960,000 distinct CDR3 sequences, about a sixth seen once. The specimen was blood, either unsorted or a sorted T cell fraction (not recorded which). The receptors shown here come from a human donor who was either an allogeneic HSCT recipient or a stem cell or donor lymphocyte infusion donor (not recorded which). It is not recorded whose cells these are; they may come from a transplant donor. The CDR3 runs from the conserved cysteine through the conserved F or W. Fields, in order: V gene, J gene, clone size, D gene, CDR3 protein, CDR3 DNA. The D gene is left open where the match is weak. Clone sizes are given selectively: once, few, many, or a class where the clone is expanded.

v_call: TRBV29-1; j_call: TRBJ1-2; clone_size: -; d_call: -; cdr3_aa: CSVEDGQGYTF; cdr3_nt: TGCAGCGTTGAAGATGGGCAAGGCTACACCTTC
v_call: TRBV3-1; j_call: TRBJ1-5; clone_size: few; d_call: -; cdr3_aa: CASSQDGTSSNQPQHF; cdr3_nt: TGTGCCAGCAGCCAAGACGGTACAAGTAGCAATCAGCCCCAGCATTTT
v_call: TRBV2; j_call: TRBJ1-2; clone_size: -; d_call: TRBD1; cdr3_aa: CASGEEEGAYTF; cdr3_nt: TGTGCCAGCGGTGAAGAGGAGGGGGCCTACACCTTC
v_call: TRBV29-1; j_call: TRBJ1-5; clone_size: -; d_call: -; cdr3_aa: CSLWRSGVDQPQHF; cdr3_nt: TGCAGCCTCTGGCGGTCGGGGGTAGATCAGCCCCAGCATTTT
v_call: TRBV5-1; j_call: TRBJ1-1; clone_size: -; d_call: -; cdr3_aa: CASSVTGRRMNTEAFF; cdr3_nt: TGCGCCAGCAGCGTCACAGGGAGGAGGATGAACACTGAAGCTTTCTTT
v_call: TRBV25-1; j_call: TRBJ2-5; clone_size: -; d_call: -; cdr3_aa: CASSEQKIGSQYF; cdr3_nt: TGTGCCAGCAGTGAACAGAAAATCGGGTCCCAGTACTTC
v_call: TRBV5-6; j_call: TRBJ2-3; clone_size: -; d_call: -; cdr3_aa: CASTLPGVNTDTQYF; cdr3_nt: TGTGCCAGCACCCTACCGGGCGTGAACACAGATACGCAGTATTTT
v_call: TRBV7-9; j_call: TRBJ1-2; clone_size: few; d_call: -; cdr3_aa: CASSLGFRVGYGYTF; cdr3_nt: TGTGCCAGCAGCTTAGGCTTCCGGGTCGGCTATGGCTACACCTTC
v_call: TRBV6-5; j_call: TRBJ1-1; clone_size: many; d_call: -; cdr3_aa: CASSYEYRGTEAFF; cdr3_nt: TGTGCCAGCAGTTACGAATACCGGGGCACTGAAGCTTTCTTT
v_call: TRBV7-8; j_call: TRBJ2-3; clone_size: few; d_call: -; cdr3_aa: CASSLGAWTSTDTQYF; cdr3_nt: TGTGCCAGCAGCTTAGGGGCGTGGACTAGCACAGATACGCAGTATTTT
v_call: TRBV13; j_call: TRBJ2-5; clone_size: few; d_call: -; cdr3_aa: CASSLEDNQETQYF; cdr3_nt: TGTGCCAGCAGCTTAGAGGACAACCAAGAGACCCAGTACTTC